This TCR beta chain is from a study of patients and donors after allogeneic stem cell transplantation. This clonotype came up a few times. The germline V gene has CDR1 MNHEY and CDR2 SMNVEV (reference sequence). The CDR3 totals 12 residues. V dropped 2 bases and J dropped 2 bases, with 3 bases sitting between them. MiXCR was run by TCRdb on the RT-PCR reads, yielding one entry per CDR3 protein. The table records around 1,600 distinct CDR3 sequences, approximately 23% of them present only once. The receptor's source is a human donor who was either an allogeneic HSCT recipient or a stem cell or donor lymphocyte infusion donor (not recorded which). It is not recorded whose cells these are; they may come from a transplant donor. Sequenced sample: blood, either unsorted or a sorted T cell fraction (not recorded which). V and J are TRBV27 and TRBJ2-5, with unresolved D. In DNA form, the CDR3 reads TGTGCCAGCAGTTTAGATCAAGAGACCCAGTACTTC. Amino acid sequence: CASSLDQETQYF.